This T cell receptor beta chain was observed in a study of cytomegalovirus exposure and HLA in healthy donors. Whole-study results and caveats: Fewer N-insertions than the 666-donor mean were reportedly shown by an Asian-associated ancestry cluster in a later analysis. Exclusion applied to some V segments, including TRBV6-2 and TRBV6-3, as they were indistinguishable. Specificity of a few CMV-associated chains for CMV antigens was verified in vitro.

Germline V gene data show CDR1 as GTSNPN and CDR2 as SVGIG (reference sequence). The CDR3 totals 14 residues. The trim removed 4 bases at V and 3 bases at J, leaving 6 bases unmatched. For this clone: Its antigen is unknown.

60 Vbeta and 13 Jbeta primers were used in PCR. Measured with immunoSEQ multiplex PCR; TCRdb has only the in-frame clones, and not every one. The listing records 50,000 to 60,000 clones. V usage is TRBV30 and J usage is TRBJ2-7; TRBD1 matches at 10 bases. Sequencing was carried out using PBMCs. This TCR came from a woman in her 50s in good health and CMV-seropositive. CDR3 region: CAWIEGQGHYEQYF. For the CDR3, the DNA is TGTGCCTGGATCGAGGGACAGGGGCACTACGAGCAGTACTTC.